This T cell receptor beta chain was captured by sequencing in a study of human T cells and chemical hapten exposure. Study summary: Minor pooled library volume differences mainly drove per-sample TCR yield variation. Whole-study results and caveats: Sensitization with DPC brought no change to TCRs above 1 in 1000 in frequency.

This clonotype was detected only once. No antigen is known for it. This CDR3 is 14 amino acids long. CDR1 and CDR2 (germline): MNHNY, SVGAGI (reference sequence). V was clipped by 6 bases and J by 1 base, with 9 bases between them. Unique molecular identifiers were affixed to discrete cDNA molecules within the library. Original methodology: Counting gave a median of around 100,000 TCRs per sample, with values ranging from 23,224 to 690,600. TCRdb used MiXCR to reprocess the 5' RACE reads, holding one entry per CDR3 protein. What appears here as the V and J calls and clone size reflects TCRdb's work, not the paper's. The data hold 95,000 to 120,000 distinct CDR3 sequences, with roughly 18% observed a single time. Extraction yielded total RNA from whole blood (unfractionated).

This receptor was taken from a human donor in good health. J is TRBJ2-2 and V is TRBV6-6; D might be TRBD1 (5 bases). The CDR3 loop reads CASRQTGNTGELFF. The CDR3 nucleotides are TGTGCCAGCAGACAAACAGGGAACACCGGGGAGCTGTTTTTT.